The 18 T cell receptor beta chains listed next were all sequenced from one sample in a study of T cell repertoires in cytomegalovirus infection. TCRdb re-derived calls from the reads in MiXCR, one entry per CDR3 protein. The sample lists approximately 700,000 distinct CDR3 sequences, 35% to 40% occurring once. Sequencing input: PBMCs. The receptors come from a human donor in good health (CMV status not recorded). Some clones in this sample may be carry-over from other donors' samples.

V gene TRBV20-1 combines with J gene TRBJ1-4; unclear D gene. Germline V gene sequence: CDR1 DFQATT, CDR2 SNEGSKA (reference sequence). The CDR3 runs 16 residues. V lost 6 bases, J lost 5 bases, and 22 bases lay in between. CDR3 residues: CSASTETHSRNEKLFF. CDR3 sequence (DNA): TGCAGTGCCTCGACGGAAACCCATTCGAGAAATGAAAAACTGTTTTTT.

This chain joins TRBV3-1 and TRBJ2-2, with D tentatively TRBD1 (5 bases). V was clipped by 0 bases and J by 6 bases, with 11 bases between them. Germline values: CDR1 LGHDT, CDR2 YNNKEL (reference sequence). This CDR3 is built from 15 residues. CDR3 coding DNA: TGTGCCAGCAGCCAAGATCTCAGGGTCTCCGGGGAGCTGTTTTTT. It encodes CASSQDLRVSGELFF. Together with reference TRBV3-1 and TRBJ2-2, the CDR3 gives the full variable domain: DTAVSQTPKYLVTQMGNDKSIKCEQNLGHDTMYWYKQDSKKFLKIMFSYNNKELIINETVPNRFSPKSPDKAHLNLHINSLELGDSAVYFCASSQDLRVSGELFFGEGSRLTVL.

This clonotype was seen just once. A much larger clone lies one base from this, so it may be a read error. The V call is TRBV7-8, the J call TRBJ2-5; D may be TRBD1 or TRBD2 (7 bases each). V lost 5 bases and J lost 4, with 20 bases in between. Germline V lookup: CDR1 SGHVS, CDR2 FQNEAQ. The CDR3 runs to 16 residues. The CDR3 loop reads CASSVEPAGGGETQYF. CDR3 nucleotides: TGTGCCAGCAGCGTAGAGCCAGCAGGGGGGGGAGAGACCCAGTACTTC.

This clonotype was seen only a few times. The chain carries TRBV12-3 or TRBV12-4 and TRBJ2-1; unclear D gene. The CDR3 consists of 16 residues. The V gene lost 1 base and the J gene lost 2 bases, with 12 bases spanning the gap. The CDR3 DNA follows: TGTGCCAGCAGTTTAGGGCGAATCCGAACCTACAATGAGCAGTTCTTC. Protein: CASSLGRIRTYNEQFF.

The chain carries TRBV10-2 and TRBJ2-2; 7 nucleotides agree with TRBD1. The V gene end was trimmed by 7 bases and the J gene end by 2 bases; junction bases not matched to a gene: 4. The length of the CDR3 is 14 residues. Germline loops: CDR1 WSHSY, CDR2 SAAADI. The chain's CDR3 is CASKAGGNTGELFF. For the CDR3, the DNA is TGCGCCAGCAAGGCAGGGGGAAACACCGGGGAGCTGTTTTTT.

The rearrangement joins TRBV4-1 to TRBJ1-1; D perhaps matches TRBD1 (5 bases). The CDR3 runs 14 residues. Germline assignment: CDR1 MGHRA and CDR2 YSYEKL. Trimming took off 6 bases at V and 0 bases at J, with 11 bases between the two ends. The CDR3 bases are TGCGCCAGCAGAAGCGCCAGGGTGAACACTGAAGCTTTCTTT. Translating gives CASRSARVNTEAFF.

This chain links TRBV7-6 with TRBJ2-3; no definite D call. This CDR3 spans 12 amino acids. V was clipped by 5 bases and J by 4 bases, with 7 bases between them. The germline gives CDR1 SGHVS, CDR2 FNYEAQ. CDR3 loop: CASSRPADTQYF. DNA for the CDR3: TGTGCCAGCAGCCGACCGGCAGATACGCAGTATTTT.

V is TRBV7-2 and J is TRBJ2-1; the D is unclear. Germline CDR1 SGHTA, CDR2 FQGNSA. The CDR3 is made up of 15 amino acids. The ends were cut back, 1 base at V and 4 bases at J, with 11 bases in the middle. Here the CDR3 reads CASSLGRITYNEQFF. The CDR3, as DNA: TGTGCCAGCAGCTTAGGCAGAATAACATACAATGAGCAGTTCTTC. Full variable domain (outside the CDR3, taken from reference TRBV7-2 and TRBJ2-1): GAGVSQSPSNKVTEKGKDVELRCDPISGHTALYWYRQSLGQGLEFLIYFQGNSAPDKSGLPSDRFSAERTGGSVSTLTIQRTQQEDSAVYLCASSLGRITYNEQFFGPGTRLTVL.

The rearrangement joins TRBV11-2 to TRBJ2-3; 7 nucleotides align to TRBD2. With V trimmed by 5 bases and J by 0 bases, 5 bases remained unmatched. The CDR3 extends over 15 amino acids. Germline V gene lookup returns CDR1 SGHAT and CDR2 FQNNGV. The CDR3 here is CASSLTSPSTDTQYF. The CDR3 DNA sequence: TGTGCCAGCAGCCTGACTAGCCCCAGCACAGATACGCAGTATTTT.

Points on this clonotype: A read error may produce the germline difference seen at one junction end. The gene calls are TRBV7-2 and TRBJ2-3, with D perhaps TRBD2 (7 bases). The CDR3 extends over 16 amino acids. CDR1 is SGHTA and CDR2 is FQGNSA in the germline V gene. The CDR3 DNA is TGTGCCAGCAGCTTAAGAGCGGGGCGGGACACAGAGACGCAGTATTTT. Translated, it gives CASSLRAGRDTETQYF. The whole variable domain, remainder taken from reference TRBV7-2 and TRBJ2-3, is GAGVSQSPSNKVTEKGKDVELRCDPISGHTALYWYRQSLGQGLEFLIYFQGNSAPDKSGLPSDRFSAERTGGSVSTLTIQRTQQEDSAVYLCASSLRAGRDTETQYFGPGTRLTVL.

This clonotype appeared a few times. This chain connects TRBV4-1 to TRBJ2-1; D unresolved. CDR1 and CDR2 (germline): MGHRA, YSYEKL. V gave up 4 bases and J gave up 0 bases, with 7 bases separating them. The CDR3 has 14 amino acids. The DNA of the CDR3 is TGCGCCAGCAGCCCCGTAAGCTCCTACAATGAGCAGTTCTTC. Translated, it gives CASSPVSSYNEQFF.

The sample holds a few counts of this clonotype. The CDR3 region is CASSFGGVGQYF. CDR3 bases: TGTGCCAGCAGTTTCGGGGGGGTTGGGCAGTACTTC. The chain combines TRBV12-3 or TRBV12-4 with TRBJ2-7; TRBD2 aligns across 8 bases. J gave up 9 bases and V 3 bases, and 4 bases lay outside the gene matches. The CDR3 loop spans 12 amino acids.

The chain employs TRBV11-2 and TRBJ2-7; D may be TRBD2 (5 bases). CDR3 length: 14 amino acids. With 4 bases removed from V and 4 bases from J, the gap between germline ends came to 14 bases. Germline CDR1 and CDR2: SGHAT and FQNNGV. CDR3 sequence: CASSSLGNEYEQYF. CDR3 sequence (DNA): TGTGCCAGCAGCTCCCTCGGGAATGAATACGAGCAGTACTTC.

The V call is TRBV6-5, the J call TRBJ2-7; D gene unclear. The germline V and J ends were trimmed by 6 bases and 7 bases, with 10 bases remaining between them. Germline V gene data show CDR1 as MNHEY and CDR2 as SVGAGI. This CDR3 region has 11 residues. The CDR3 region is CASSRMREQYF. The DNA of the CDR3 is TGTGCCAGCAGCCGAATGAGGGAGCAGTACTTC.

The chain uses TRBV11-2 and TRBJ1-6; no reliable D call. Trimming stripped 6 bases from V and 10 bases from J, with 13 bases between. Germline CDR1 is SGHAT and CDR2 is FQNNGV. This CDR3 comprises 13 residues. The CDR3 spells CASRMEMGSPLHF. The CDR3 DNA follows: TGTGCCAGCAGGATGGAGATGGGCTCACCCCTCCACTTT. The variable domain in full, completed from reference TRBV11-2 and TRBJ1-6, reads EAGVAQSPRYKIIEKRQSVAFWCNPISGHATLYWYQQILGQGPKLLIQFQNNGVVDDSQLPKDRFSAERLKGVDSTLKIQPAKLEDSAVYLCASRMEMGSPLHFGNGTRLTVT.

The V and J genes are TRBV20-1 and TRBJ1-2; D is unresolved. The CDR3 contains 11 residues. Looked up from germline, CDR1 is DFQATT and CDR2 is SNEGSKA (reference sequence). The germline V and J ends were trimmed by 5 bases and 5 bases, with 9 bases remaining between them. The CDR3 loop is CSALPEYGYTF. The DNA of the CDR3 is TGCAGTGCTCTTCCAGAGTATGGCTACACCTTC.

This clonotype appeared a few times. The chain links TRBV20-1 to TRBJ1-6; 10 bases map to TRBD1. The V segment lost 2 bases and the J segment 4 bases; nucleotides outside the gene matches: 5. This CDR3 has 16 residues. Germline V CDR1 and CDR2: DFQATT, SNEGSKA (reference sequence). The CDR3 bases are TGCAGTGCTAGATCGACAGGGGGCGCGTATAATTCACCCCTCCACTTT. Translated, it gives CSARSTGGAYNSPLHF.

In nucleotides, the CDR3 is TGTGCCAGCAGCCCAAGGTTCTCGGGACAAGACATTTACGAGCAGTACTTC. Residues: CASSPRFSGQDIYEQYF. The genes are TRBV7-8 and TRBJ2-7, with D perhaps matching TRBD1 (6 bases). This CDR3 has 17 amino acids. The V gene's germline CDR1 is SGHVS and CDR2 FQNEAQ. V dropped 5 bases and J dropped 4 bases, with 24 bases sitting between them.